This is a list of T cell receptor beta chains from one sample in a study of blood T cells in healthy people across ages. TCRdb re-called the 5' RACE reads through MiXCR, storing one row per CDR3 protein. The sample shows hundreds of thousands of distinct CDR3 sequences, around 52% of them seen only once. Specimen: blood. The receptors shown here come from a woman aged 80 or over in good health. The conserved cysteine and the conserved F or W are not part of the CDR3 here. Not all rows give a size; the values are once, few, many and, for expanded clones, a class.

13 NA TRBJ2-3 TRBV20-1 SAPAGTEGTDTQY
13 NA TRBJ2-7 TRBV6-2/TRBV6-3 ASSYSERTSYEQY
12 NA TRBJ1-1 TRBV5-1 ASSWKGGDTEAF
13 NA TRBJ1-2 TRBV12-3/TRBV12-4 ASSSGFGTDYGYT
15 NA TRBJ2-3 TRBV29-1 SVEGGGVIYGTDTQY
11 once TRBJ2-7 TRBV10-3 AISEPTGYEQY
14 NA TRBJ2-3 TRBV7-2 ASSLLSGGESDTQY
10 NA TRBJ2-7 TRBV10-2 ASSELNYEQY
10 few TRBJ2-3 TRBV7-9 ASSWHTDTQY
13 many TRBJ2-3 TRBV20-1 SASLRVTEGDTQY
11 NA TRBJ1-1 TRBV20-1 SARIGRLYGAF
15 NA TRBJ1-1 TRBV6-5 ASSYTGGYEISGVPF
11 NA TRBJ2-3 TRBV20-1 SAPPGDTDTQY
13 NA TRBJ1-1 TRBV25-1 ASSEVSGRNTEAF
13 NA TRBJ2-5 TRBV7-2 ASSSGLAGMGEQY
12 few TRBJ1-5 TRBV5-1 ASSPGALDQPQH
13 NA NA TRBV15 ATSRDMVLYYEQY
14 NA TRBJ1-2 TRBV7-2 ASSSAGNRGLYGYT
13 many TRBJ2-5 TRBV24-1 ATSDPGASRETQY
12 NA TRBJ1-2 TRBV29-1 SVVRTVNNYGYT
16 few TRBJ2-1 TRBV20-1 SAPRATSARLSYNEQF
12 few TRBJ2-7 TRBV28 ASSQTGGSYEQY
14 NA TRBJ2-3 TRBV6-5 ASSYSEQGGVDTQY
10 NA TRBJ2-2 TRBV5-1 ASSPVSGELF
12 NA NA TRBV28 ASSYRGPVYEQY
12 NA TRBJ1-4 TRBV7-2 ASSLVPGSEKLF
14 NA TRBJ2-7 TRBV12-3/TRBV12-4 ASSLGPGQGKNEQY
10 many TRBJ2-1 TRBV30 AWSVRPPEQF
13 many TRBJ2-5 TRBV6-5 ATSREISGTETQY
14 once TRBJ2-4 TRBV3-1 ASSPTGTAGRNIQY
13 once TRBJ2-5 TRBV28 ASRSPGTGGETQY
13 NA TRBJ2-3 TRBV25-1 ASSPSSGGTDTQY
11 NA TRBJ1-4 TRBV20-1 SAHAGRGEKLF
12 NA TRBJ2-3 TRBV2 ASSGDFSTDTQY
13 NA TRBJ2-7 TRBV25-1 ASSASGRPSYEQY
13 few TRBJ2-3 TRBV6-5 ASSSQRGYTDTQY
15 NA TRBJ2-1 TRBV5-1 ASSQTPAGAVYNEQF
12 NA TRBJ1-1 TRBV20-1 SATQRVVNTEAF
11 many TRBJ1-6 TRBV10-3 AIKDRGQSPLH
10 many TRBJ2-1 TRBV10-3 AISGSGNEQF
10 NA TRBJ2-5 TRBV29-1 SVEERGETQY
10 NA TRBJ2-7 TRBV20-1 SAQDSLYEQY
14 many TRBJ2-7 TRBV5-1 ASSLLTGTSVYEQY
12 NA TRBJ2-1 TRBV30 AWGASGGAREQF
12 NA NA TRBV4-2 ASSQGAGEDIQY
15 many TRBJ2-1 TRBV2 ASSELAGAYSYNEQF
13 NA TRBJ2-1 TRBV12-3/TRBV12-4 ASSLRQGGNNEQF
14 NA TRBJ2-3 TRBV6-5 ASSYISGGGPDTQY
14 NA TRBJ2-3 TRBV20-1 SAQTRLLSRADTQY
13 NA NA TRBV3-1 ASSQISGTYNEQY
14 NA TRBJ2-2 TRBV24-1 ATSDTLAPNTGELF
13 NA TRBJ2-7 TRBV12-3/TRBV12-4 ASSFPGLQSYEQY
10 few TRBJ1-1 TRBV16 ASRAENTEAF
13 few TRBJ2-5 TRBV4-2 ASSQVGSQPNEQY
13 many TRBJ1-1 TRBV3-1 ASSQEVQGLAEAF
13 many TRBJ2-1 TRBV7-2 ASRITGGFYNEQF
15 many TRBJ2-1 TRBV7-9 ASSRWGAGPHHNEQF
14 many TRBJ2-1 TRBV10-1 ASSPTDRIYVDEQF